A selection of T cell receptor delta chains follows, all from one sample in a study of human gamma delta and Vdelta1 T cells. Their specific antigens are unknown. TCRdb reanalysed the PCR reads with CATT. The table has over 10,000 delta-chain clones, roughly 45% seen once; the top ten hold roughly 1.6%. Source material: Vdelta1 gamma-delta T cells from blood grown in culture (DOT cells). These TCRs come from a human donor in good health. Both conserved end residues are part of each CDR3. D genes are given only for firm matches. The size of a clone is reported for some rows only, either as once, few or many, or as a class for expanded clones.

clone_size	j_call	d_call	v_call	cdr3_aa	cdr3_nt
.	TRDJ1	TRDD3	TRDV1	CALGEDFHPGVGDPYTDKLIF	TGTGCTCTTGGGGAGGACTTCCACCCCGGGGTGGGGGACCCGTACACCGATAAACTCATCTTT
.	TRDJ1	TRDD3	TRDV1	CALGELNSNRGGSYTDKLIF	TGTGCTCTTGGGGAACTAAATTCCAACCGTGGGGGATCTTACACCGATAAACTCATCTTT
.	TRDJ1	.	TRDV1	CALGVTSFLPVGGGFYAKLIF	TGTGCTCTTGGGGTTACTTCCTTCCTACCCGTTGGTGGGGGATTCTACGCTAAACTCATCTTT
few	TRDJ1	TRDD3	TRDV1	CALGELLPPTTGGYLFRGYTDKLIF	TGTGCTCTTGGGGAACTCTTACCGCCCACGACTGGGGGATACTTATTTCGCGGGTACACCGATAAACTCATCTTT
.	TRDJ1	.	TRDV1	CALGKGPGVGSPDKLIF	TGTGCTCTTGGGAAAGGACCAGGGGTGGGATCCCCCGATAAACTCATCTTT
once	TRDJ1	.	TRDV1	CALGELGSRWGSPSYTDKLIF	TGTGCTCTTGGGGAACTAGGGTCGAGATGGGGATCTCCGTCGTACACCGATAAACTCATCTTT
.	TRDJ1	TRDD3	TRDV1	CALGELHGGYDDKLIF	TGTGCTCTTGGGGAACTACATGGGGGATACGACGATAAACTCATCTTT
few	TRDJ3	TRDD3	TRDV1	CALGERPASPRFFGGKRTAWDTRQMFF	TGTGCTCTTGGGGAACGACCGGCCTCACCAAGGTTTTTTGGGGGAAAGAGAACGGCCTGGGACACCCGACAGATGTTTTTC
.	TRDJ2	TRDD2	TRAV36/DV7	CAVEAFLHPGICETAQLFF	TGTGCTGTGGAGGCCTTCCTACACCCGGGGATATGCGAAACAGCACAACTCTTCTTT
.	TRDJ1	TRDD3	TRDV1	CALGEFTSTLPGGYDTDKLIF	TGTGCTCTTGGGGAGTTTACGTCCACTCTTCCTGGGGGATACGACACCGATAAACTCATCTTT
.	TRDJ1	.	TRDV1	CALGELVSPGGGYTDKLIF	TGTGCTCTTGGGGAACTAGTTTCCCCGGGTGGTGGGTACACCGATAAACTCATCTTT
.	TRDJ1	TRDD3	TRDV1	CALGTHGGGDTSDKLIF	TGTGCTCTTGGGACCCACGGGGGGGGGGATACTAGCGATAAACTCATCTTT
few	TRDJ1	TRDD3	TRDV1	CALVIYSYKGDTTDKLIF	TGTGCTCTTGTGATATATTCCTACAAGGGGGATACAACCGATAAACTCATCTTT
.	TRDJ1	.	TRDV1	CALGELEFKNLGMIRADKLIF	TGTGCTCTTGGGGAACTAGAGTTCAAAAATCTGGGGATGATTAGGGCCGATAAACTCATCTTT
.	TRDJ1	.	TRDV1	CALGTIPISLGDTDKLIF	TGTGCTCTTGGGACCATTCCTATTTCGCTGGGGGACACCGATAAACTCATCTTT
once	TRDJ1	.	TRDV1	CALGNRLPRLGDPRDTDKLIF	TGTGCTCTTGGGAACCGCCTTCCTCGGCTGGGGGACCCCCGTGACACCGATAAACTCATCTTT
.	TRDJ1	TRDD2	TRDV1	CALGDRRIPTSKYTDKLIF	TGTGCTCTTGGGGACCGCAGGATTCCTACGAGTAAGTACACCGATAAACTCATCTTT
.	TRDJ1	.	TRDV1	CALGELVVSERDKLIF	TGTGCTCTTGGGGAACTAGTTGTGTCCGAAAGAGATAAACTCATCTTT